Listed below are T cell receptor beta chains from one sample, sequenced in a study of CD4 and CD8 cells across lung adenocarcinoma regions. TCRdb reprocessed the PCR reads with MiXCR, giving one entry per CDR3 protein. The repertoire has about 20,000 distinct CDR3 sequences, less than 70% of them found once; the top ten carry under 25%. Sequencing input: CD8+ T cells from the center of a lung tumor. The source is a female donor with lung adenocarcinoma. The CD4 and CD8 labels of this study may be unreliable. Each CDR3 is given with its conserved first and last residue. A D gene is named only where the DNA matches it firmly. Clone size is shown for a subset of rows, as once, few, many or a class of expanded clone.

v_gene,abundance,d_gene,j_gene,len,CDR3nt,CDR3aa
TRBV6-1,.,TRBD2,TRBJ2-3,16,TGTGCCAGCAGTAGGACTAGCGGGAGTCTCACAGATACGCAGTATTTT,CASSRTSGSLTDTQYF
TRBV7-2,.,TRBD1,TRBJ2-2,15,TGTGCCAGCAGCCCACCCAGGGGGAGCACCGGGGAGCTGTTTTTT,CASSPPRGSTGELFF
TRBV30,once,TRBD2,TRBJ2-3,14,TGTGCCCACGGACTAGCGGGAGGCACAGATACGCAGTATTTT,CAHGLAGGTDTQYF
TRBV6-1,.,.,TRBJ2-1,12,TGTGCCAGCAGTGATCAGCAAGAGACCCAGTTCTTC,CASSDQQETQFF
TRBV27,once,.,TRBJ2-3,12,TGTGCCAGCAGTTCTTTGGTCGAGACGCAGTACTTT,CASSSLVETQYF
TRBV10-2,.,.,TRBJ2-3,13,TGCGCCAGGAGTGAGTTGAGGGGAGAGACGCAGTATTTT,CARSELRGETQYF
TRBV27,once,.,TRBJ2-3,14,TGTCCCAGCAGTGGGCTGGAAGCCACAAATATGCAGTATTTC,CPSSGLEATNMQYF
TRBV27,many,.,TRBJ2-1,19,TGTGCCAGCAGTTTAAGTGGGTTAGGGGAGTGGGACACTTACAATGAGCAGTTCTTC,CASSLSGLGEWDTYNEQFF
TRBV6-1,.,TRBD1,TRBJ2-4,11,TGTGCCAGCAGGGCCGGGACAGGGTGGTTCTTC,CASRAGTGWFF
TRBV6-1,many,TRBD1,TRBJ2-6,17,TGTGCCAGCAGGCCGACAGGGGATTCGCTCTGGGGCCAACGTCCTGACTTC,CASRPTGDSLWGQRPDF
TRBV7-9,.,TRBD2,TRBJ2-1,16,TGTGCCAGCAGCTTACCAAGAGGACTAGCGGCTAATGAGCAGTTCTTC,CASSLPRGLAANEQFF
TRBV10-1,few,TRBD2,TRBJ2-7,15,TGCGCCAGCATGAGTACTAGCGGGAACTCCTACGAGCAGTACTTC,CASMSTSGNSYEQYF
TRBV10-1,many,.,TRBJ2-1,14,TGCGCCAGCAGTGAGTCTCCCGGCCCGGATGAGCAGTTCTTC,CASSESPGPDEQFF
TRBV5-1,.,TRBD1,TRBJ2-3,15,TGCGCCAGCAGCTTGTTTGGGACAGGGAGTTATACGCAGTATTTT,CASSLFGTGSYTQYF
TRBV10-3,.,.,TRBJ2-6,16,TGTGCCAGTCAGGATAACTCCCTTTCTGGGGCCAACGTCCTGACTTTC,CASQDNSLSGANVLTF
TRBV4-1,many,TRBD1,TRBJ2-1,17,TGCGCCAGCAGCCCGCGAGCGGGACAGGGATCCTACAATGAGCAGTTCTTC,CASSPRAGQGSYNEQFF
TRBV7-2,.,TRBD2,TRBJ2-5,15,TGTGCCAGCAGCCTCCGCGGGGGATACACCGGGGAGCAGTACTTT,CASSLRGGYTGEQYF
TRBV6-1,.,.,TRBJ2-5,12,TGTGCCAGCAGTGCCTCAGCCAAGACCCAGTACTTC,CASSASAKTQYF
TRBV6-1,few,.,TRBJ1-6,13,TGTGCCAGCAGGGCCCCCTGGAATTCACCCCTCCACTTT,CASRAPWNSPLHF
TRBV6-1,.,TRBD1,TRBJ2-7,15,TGTGCCAGCAGGCTGACAGGGGGCCGTTACAATGAGCAGTACTTC,CASRLTGGRYNEQYF
TRBV7-6,medium-sized,.,TRBJ2-1,12,TGTGCCAGCAGCGCGACAGGCAATGAGCAGTTCTTC,CASSATGNEQFF
TRBV27,.,TRBD1,TRBJ2-3,15,TGTGCCAGCAGGCGCGGGGACAGGGGCCAAGATACGCAGTATTTC,CASRRGDRGQDTQYF
TRBV3-1,.,TRBD2,TRBJ2-1,16,TGTGCCAGCAGCCAATTCCCGGCTAGCGGGTGGGATGAGCAGTTCTTC,CASSQFPASGWDEQFF
TRBV6-1,few,.,TRBJ1-1,14,TGTGCCAGCAGCCAACTTTCTATGAACACTGAAGCTTTCTTT,CASSQLSMNTEAFF
TRBV14,few,.,TRBJ1-3,12,TGTGCCAGCAGCCAAGCCAGGAACACCATATATTTT,CASSQARNTIYF
TRBV6-1,.,.,TRBJ2-3,15,TGTGCCAGCAGTGTGGGGGTCCGCGCCACAGATATTCAGTATTTT,CASSVGVRATDIQYF
TRBV6-1,.,TRBD2,TRBJ2-7,15,TGTGCCAGCAGTATGACTAGCGGGAGTTCCTACGAGCAGTACTTC,CASSMTSGSSYEQYF
TRBV6-1,once,TRBD1,TRBJ2-5,15,TGTGCCAGCAGCCGTTCCGGGACAGCTAAAGAGACCCAGTACTTC,CASSRSGTAKETQYF
TRBV6-1,.,.,TRBJ2-4,14,TGTGCGGGGAACGGGGGGGGACAGGGAAACATTCAGTACTTC,CAGNGGGQGNIQYF
TRBV6-1,.,.,TRBJ2-7,12,TGTGCCAGCAGCACAGGGCACCGCGAGCAGTACTTC,CASSTGHREQYF
TRBV7-2,many,.,TRBJ2-1,13,TGTGCCAGCAGCACCCACTCTAGTCGGGAGCAGTTCTTC,CASSTHSSREQFF
TRBV6-1,once,.,TRBJ2-5,16,TGTGCCAGCAGGGCGGAGGCAAATACGTACCAAGAGACCCAGTACTTC,CASRAEANTYQETQYF
TRBV6-1,.,.,TRBJ2-3,13,TGTGCCAGCAGTGCCAGGGGGGGAGATACGCAGTATTTT,CASSARGGDTQYF
TRBV10-2,few,.,TRBJ2-7,12,TGCGCCAGCAGTGAGTCCTTCGACGAGCAGTACTTC,CASSESFDEQYF
TRBV24-1,.,TRBD1,TRBJ2-1,16,TGTGCCACCAGTGACCTGGGGACAGGGTCTCCTCATGAGCAGTTCTTC,CATSDLGTGSPHEQFF
TRBV5-1,many,.,TRBJ2-7,16,TGCGCCAGCAGCTTGGGCCACCGGGACACTAAATACGAGCAGTACTTC,CASSLGHRDTKYEQYF
TRBV6-1,few,.,TRBJ2-6,16,TGTGCCAGCAGTGAGCTTGGCAACTCTGGGGCCAACGTCCTGACTTTC,CASSELGNSGANVLTF
TRBV12-3/TRBV12-4,.,.,TRBJ2-3,12,TGTGCCAGCAGCTTACACCAAGAGACGCAGTATTTT,CASSLHQETQYF
TRBV27,few,.,TRBJ2-3,14,TGTGCCAGCGGCCGAGGTCAGGGCCCAGAGACGCAGTATTTC,CASGRGQGPETQYF
TRBV27,.,TRBD2,TRBJ2-3,18,TGTGCCAGCAGTTCTAGGGGGACTAGCGGGAGCCACACAGATACGCAGTATTTT,CASSSRGTSGSHTDTQYF
TRBV27,medium-sized,TRBD1,TRBJ2-1,13,TGTGCCAGCAGAGGACAGGGATACAATGAGCAGTTCTTC,CASRGQGYNEQFF
TRBV12-3/TRBV12-4,.,TRBD2,TRBJ2-1,16,TGTGCCAGCAGTTTTGAAACTAGCGGGTTCTACAATGAGCAGTTCTTC,CASSFETSGFYNEQFF
TRBV11-3,.,TRBD2,TRBJ2-7,17,TGTGCCAGCAGCTTAGGGCGGGCGGGGGGGATGATCGACGAGCAGTACTTC,CASSLGRAGGMIDEQYF
TRBV10-1,.,.,TRBJ2-4,14,TGCGGCAGCAAGGGGCGGCGAGACCCAAATACTCAGTACTTT,CGSKGRRDPNTQYF
TRBV10-1,.,.,TRBJ2-4,14,TGCGCCAGCAAGGGGCTGCGAGACAAAGATACGCAGTACTTC,CASKGLRDKDTQYF
TRBV10-2,.,.,TRBJ2-3,14,TGCGCGGCCTCAGGCGGACTCGACACAGAGACGCAGTATTTT,CAASGGLDTETQYF
TRBV10-1,.,TRBD2,TRBJ2-3,16,TGCCCCAGCCGTGAGACGGAGCGGGGAACCAAAGACATTCAGTATTTC,CPSRETERGTKDIQYF
TRBV9,few,.,TRBJ2-4,15,TGTGCCAGCAGCCCGTCCTCGGGGCCCATATCCGATCTGTACTTC,CASSPSSGPISDLYF
TRBV7-2,few,.,TRBJ2-1,13,TGTGCCAATCGTGGGGGGCCCTACAATGAGCAGTTCTTC,CANRGGPYNEQFF
TRBV9,few,TRBD1,TRBJ2-2,16,TGTGCCAGCAGCTCGAGAGCAGGGGGGAACACCGGGGAGCTGTTTTTT,CASSSRAGGNTGELFF
TRBV10-3,.,TRBD1,TRBJ2-5,13,TGTGCCACCGGGACAGGGGGGCAAGATACGCAGTACTTT,CATGTGGQDTQYF
TRBV27,.,.,TRBJ2-3,17,TGTGCCAGCAGTGCGGGAATAGGGGCCGGTGGCGAAGATACGCAGTATTTT,CASSAGIGAGGEDTQYF
TRBV6-5,few,.,TRBJ2-5,13,TGTGCCAGCAGTTACAGTTCAGGTTTGGCCCAGTACTTC,CASSYSSGLAQYF
TRBV27,many,.,TRBJ1-1,12,TGTGCCAGCAGTCGTTGGGGGCAAGAAGCTTTCTTT,CASSRWGQEAFF
TRBV4-1,few,.,TRBJ2-6,19,TGCGCCAGCAGCCGCCGTAAGTCAAGTCTGGCCTCTGGGGCCAACGTCCTGACTTTC,CASSRRKSSLASGANVLTF